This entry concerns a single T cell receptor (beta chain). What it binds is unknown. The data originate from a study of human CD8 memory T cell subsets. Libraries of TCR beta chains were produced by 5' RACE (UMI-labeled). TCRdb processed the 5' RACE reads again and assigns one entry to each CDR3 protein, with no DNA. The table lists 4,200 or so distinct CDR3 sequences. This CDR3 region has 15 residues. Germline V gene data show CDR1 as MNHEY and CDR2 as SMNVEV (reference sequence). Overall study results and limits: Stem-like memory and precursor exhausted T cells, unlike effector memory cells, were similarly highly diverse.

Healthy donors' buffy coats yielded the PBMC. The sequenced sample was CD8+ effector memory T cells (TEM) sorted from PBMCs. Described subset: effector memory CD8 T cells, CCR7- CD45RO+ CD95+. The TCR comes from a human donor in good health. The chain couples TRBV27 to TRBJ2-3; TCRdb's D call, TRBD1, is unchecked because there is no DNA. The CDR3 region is CASSLSLAGAVTQYF.